A single sample is the source of the 16 T cell receptor beta chains below, sequenced in a study of OX40 agonist ivuxolimab in advanced cancers. Here immunoSEQ multiplex PCR was the method, and the copy in TCRdb shows in-frame clones only, minus some. The sample has approximately 77,000 clones, around 82% seen once. Sequenced here: CD4+ or CD8+ T cells sorted from blood, sampled in a trial of the OX40 agonist ivuxolimab. These receptor sequences come from an adult with an advanced solid tumor such as melanoma, head and neck, liver or kidney cancer.

The chain couples TRBV7-2 to TRBJ2-3; 10 bases line up with TRBD2. J was trimmed by 2 bases and V by 1 base; bases with no gene match: 6. The germline gives CDR1 SGHTA, CDR2 FQGNSA. CDR3 length: 17 amino acids. CDR3 sequence reads: CASSLEVGLASTDTQYF. The CDR3 nucleotides read TGTGCCAGCAGCTTAGAAGTGGGACTAGCGTCCACAGATACGCAGTATTTT.

The chain links TRBV4-1 to TRBJ2-2; 9 bases map to TRBD2. The V gene end was trimmed by 1 base and the J gene end by 5 bases; junction bases not matched to a gene: 5. Germline V lookup: CDR1 MGHRA, CDR2 YSYEKL. The CDR3 spans 16 residues. This chain's CDR3 is CASSQAAGGGTGELFF. The CDR3 nucleotides read TGCGCCAGCAGCCAAGCGGCGGGAGGGGGGACCGGGGAGCTGTTTTTT.

The J gene is TRBJ1-1, the V gene TRBV29-1; TRBD1 matches 9 bases. The V gene end was trimmed by 8 bases and the J gene end by 7 bases; junction bases not matched to a gene: 29. This CDR3 comprises 19 residues. CDR1 is SQVTM, CDR2 ANQGSEA, per germline. CDR3 DNA: TGCAGCACGCCACGAGCCGACAGGGGGATTTTTTCGGGAAACGGTGAAGCTTTCTTT. Protein: CSTPRADRGIFSGNGEAFF.

This clone has just one count. The rearrangement uses TRBV27 and TRBJ2-7, with 11 bases fitting TRBD2. Germline values: CDR1 MNHEY, CDR2 SMNVEV (reference sequence). Trimming removed 5 bases from V and 0 bases from J; junction bases left unmatched: 6. The CDR3 spans 16 residues. The DNA of the CDR3 is TGTGCCAGCAGTCCCATAGCGGGGGGGAGCTCCTACGAGCAGTACTTC. Its protein is CASSPIAGGSSYEQYF.

The gene calls are TRBV19 and TRBJ1-1; possibly TRBD1 for D (5 bases). Germline V lookup: CDR1 LNHDA, CDR2 SQIVND (reference sequence). V dropped 9 bases and J dropped 3 bases, with 17 bases sitting between them. This CDR3 contains 14 residues. The CDR3, as DNA: TGTGCCAGCCGAGGCGGGTCAGGGTACACTGAAGCTTTCTTT. This codes for CASRGGSGYTEAFF.

The chain employs TRBV7-6 and TRBJ2-5; no definite D call. The CDR3 spans 15 residues. Germline values: CDR1 SGHVS, CDR2 FNYEAQ. V lost 3 bases, J lost 1 base, and 12 bases lay in between. The CDR3 bases are TGTGCCAGCAGCTTTACAGACAATACCCAAGAGACCCAGTACTTC. Its protein product is CASSFTDNTQETQYF.

The rearrangement uses TRBV7-9 and TRBJ2-5, with 9 nucleotides matching TRBD2. V shed 1 base and J 2 bases; nucleotides not matched to a gene: 5. The CDR3 has 16 residues. Germline V gene lookup returns CDR1 SEHNR and CDR2 FQNEAQ (reference sequence). The CDR3 loop is CASSLDVAGEQETQYF. As DNA, the CDR3 is TGTGCCAGCAGCTTAGACGTAGCGGGGGAACAAGAGACCCAGTACTTC.

The chain is built from TRBV18 and TRBJ2-7; 8 positions match TRBD2. J gave up 7 bases and V 3 bases, and 8 bases lay outside the gene matches. The germline V gene has CDR1 KGHSH and CDR2 LQKENI. The CDR3 length is 14 residues. For the CDR3, the DNA is TGTGCCAGCTCACCCGGGACTAGTCTAGAGGAGCAGTACTTC. Translating it yields CASSPGTSLEEQYF.

The genes are TRBV6-5 and TRBJ2-7, with TRBD1 matching over 8 bases. Trimming removed 5 bases from V and 4 bases from J; junction bases left unmatched: 4. CDR3 length: 13 amino acids. The germline CDR1 and CDR2 sequences are MNHEY and SVGAGI. This chain's CDR3 is CASSRTGPYEQYF. The CDR3 nucleotides are TGTGCCAGCAGTCGGACAGGGCCATACGAGCAGTACTTC.

The rearrangement uses TRBV29-1 and TRBJ1-2; D possibly corresponds to TRBD1 (5 bases). The CDR3 has 11 amino acids. The V end was cut by 5 bases, the J end by 7 bases, with 11 bases between. CDR1 is SQVTM and CDR2 is ANQGSEA in the germline V gene. The CDR3 DNA follows: TGCAGCGTTCGGTCAGGGATTGGCTACACCTTC. It yields the protein CSVRSGIGYTF.

The chain is built from TRBV19 and TRBJ2-3, with D hard to call. Trimming shortened V by 3 bases and J by 1 base, and 5 bases separated the two germline ends. CDR1 and CDR2 from the germline V gene are LNHDA and SQIVND (reference sequence). The CDR3 totals 13 residues. DNA for the CDR3: TGTGCCAGTAGTATTCTGGGCACAGATACGCAGTATTTT. It codes for CASSILGTDTQYF.

This clone was detected a few times. The rearrangement links TRBV9 to TRBJ1-2, with D possibly TRBD1 on 5 matching bases. V shed 4 bases and J shed 4 bases, with 17 bases lying between them. This CDR3 region has 15 residues. The germline gives CDR1 SGDLS, CDR2 YYNGEE. The CDR3 loop is CASSPKGGGPYGYTF. CDR3 coding DNA: TGTGCCAGCAGCCCCAAGGGTGGGGGTCCCTATGGCTACACCTTC.

The genes are TRBV28 and TRBJ2-2, with D unresolved. The CDR3 runs 13 residues. V gave up 8 bases and J gave up 1 base, with 8 bases separating them. CDR1 and CDR2 (germline): MDHEN, SYDVKM. The CDR3 protein is CASLPMNTGELFF. In DNA form, the CDR3 reads TGTGCCAGCTTGCCTATGAACACCGGGGAGCTGTTTTTT.

This sequence joins TRBV4-3 and TRBJ2-3, with D perhaps TRBD1 (5 bases). CDR1 LGHNA and CDR2 YSLEER come from the germline V gene. The CDR3 has 19 amino acids. V was cut by 0 bases and J by 1 base, with 20 bases left in between. The CDR3 DNA reads TGCGCCAGCAGCCAAGATCTAGGTTTGGGCAGGGCGGGCACAGATACGCAGTATTTT. Encoded protein: CASSQDLGLGRAGTDTQYF.

This sequence joins TRBV6-6 and TRBJ1-1; the D is unclear. Germline V gives CDR1 MNHNY, CDR2 SVGAGI (reference sequence). Trimming took off 1 base at V and 1 base at J, with 13 bases between the two ends. The CDR3 is made up of 16 amino acids. CDR3 residues: CASSYFPEAWNTEAFF. For the CDR3, the DNA is TGTGCCAGCAGTTACTTTCCGGAGGCATGGAACACTGAAGCTTTCTTT.

This clone has more than one count but fewer than ten. This sequence joins TRBV30 and TRBJ1-1; D may be TRBD1 (5 bases). The V gene's germline CDR1 is GTSNPN and CDR2 SVGIG (reference sequence). The length of the CDR3 is 14 residues. Trimming removed 0 bases from V and 1 base from J, with 9 bases in between. CDR3 residues: CAWSVGEPNTEAFF. The CDR3, as DNA: TGTGCCTGGAGTGTAGGGGAACCGAACACTGAAGCTTTCTTT. The variable domain in full, completed from reference TRBV30 and TRBJ1-1, reads SQTIHQWPATLVQPVGSPLSLECTVEGTSNPNLYWYRQAAGRGLQLLFYSVGIGQISSEVPQNLSASRPQDRQFILSSKKLLLSDSGFYLCAWSVGEPNTEAFFGQGTRLTVV.